The rows below give T cell receptor beta chains drawn from one sample of a study of beta chain features in type 1 diabetes. Assay: immunoSEQ multiplex PCR; the TCRdb copy retains only in-frame clones and omits some. The sample includes more than 300,000 clones, over 8.5% of them seen just once. The sequencing input was central memory CD4+ T cells from blood. These receptor sequences come from a man aged 30 to 39 with type 1 diabetes. CDR3s include the opening cysteine and the closing phenylalanine or tryptophan. A D gene is named only where the DNA matches it firmly. Clone size, where shown, is once, few, many, or a class for clones that have expanded.

clone_size: few; cdr3_length: 13; j_call: TRBJ1-1; d_call: .; v_call: TRBV6-5; cdr3_aa: CASSSFVVLEAFF; cdr3_nt: TGTGCCAGCAGTTCCTTCGTGGTCCTGGAAGCTTTCTTT
clone_size: few; cdr3_length: 19; j_call: TRBJ2-1; d_call: .; v_call: TRBV7-6; cdr3_aa: CASSQDKRRGSESYNEQFF; cdr3_nt: TGTGCCAGCAGCCAAGATAAGAGGAGGGGGAGTGAATCCTACAATGAGCAGTTCTTC
clone_size: .; cdr3_length: 15; j_call: TRBJ2-2; d_call: .; v_call: TRBV5-1; cdr3_aa: CASSLVSGATGELFF; cdr3_nt: TGCGCCAGCAGCTTGGTCTCAGGGGCTACCGGGGAGCTGTTTTTT
clone_size: few; cdr3_length: 16; j_call: TRBJ2-2; d_call: TRBD1; v_call: TRBV7-8; cdr3_aa: CASSLSGTAYDGELFF; cdr3_nt: TGTGCCAGCAGCCTTTCCGGGACAGCCTACGACGGGGAGCTGTTTTTT
clone_size: .; cdr3_length: 14; j_call: TRBJ2-5; d_call: TRBD1; v_call: TRBV5-6; cdr3_aa: CASSVGQGQETQYF; cdr3_nt: TGTGCCAGCAGCGTGGGACAGGGGCAAGAGACCCAGTACTTC
clone_size: .; cdr3_length: 12; j_call: TRBJ2-3; d_call: .; v_call: TRBV5-1; cdr3_aa: CASSPGEDTQYF; cdr3_nt: TGCGCCAGCAGCCCCGGTGAGGATACGCAGTATTTT
clone_size: many; cdr3_length: 12; j_call: TRBJ1-2; d_call: .; v_call: TRBV7-9; cdr3_aa: CASSPGLYGYTF; cdr3_nt: TGTGCCAGCAGCCCCGGCCTCTATGGCTACACCTTC
clone_size: .; cdr3_length: 14; j_call: TRBJ1-2; d_call: TRBD1; v_call: TRBV5-8; cdr3_aa: CASSTTGLDYGYTF; cdr3_nt: TGTGCCAGCAGCACGACAGGGTTGGACTATGGCTACACCTTC
clone_size: few; cdr3_length: 17; j_call: TRBJ1-1; d_call: TRBD1; v_call: TRBV7-2; cdr3_aa: CASSSPHRGEMNTEAFF; cdr3_nt: TGTGCCAGCAGCTCACCTCACAGGGGCGAAATGAACACTGAAGCTTTCTTT
clone_size: few; cdr3_length: 17; j_call: TRBJ2-2; d_call: TRBD1; v_call: TRBV28; cdr3_aa: CASSQEDRVVWAGELFF; cdr3_nt: TGTGCCAGCAGTCAAGAAGACAGGGTGGTCTGGGCCGGGGAGCTGTTTTTT
clone_size: few; cdr3_length: 13; j_call: TRBJ1-3; d_call: TRBD1; v_call: TRBV28; cdr3_aa: CASPTGDGNTIYF; cdr3_nt: TGTGCCAGCCCGACAGGGGACGGAAACACCATATATTTT
clone_size: .; cdr3_length: 14; j_call: TRBJ2-7; d_call: TRBD1; v_call: TRBV27; cdr3_aa: CASSIRDRPTEQYF; cdr3_nt: TGTGCCAGCAGTATCCGGGACAGACCCACCGAGCAGTACTTC
clone_size: few; cdr3_length: 13; j_call: TRBJ1-5; d_call: .; v_call: TRBV30; cdr3_aa: CAWSVDSNQPQHF; cdr3_nt: TGTGCCTGGAGTGTTGATAGCAATCAGCCCCAGCATTTT
clone_size: few; cdr3_length: 17; j_call: TRBJ2-1; d_call: TRBD2; v_call: TRBV4-3; cdr3_aa: CASADLWRGSGSDEQFF; cdr3_nt: TGCGCCAGCGCCGACCTTTGGAGGGGTAGCGGGAGTGATGAGCAGTTCTTC
clone_size: .; cdr3_length: 16; j_call: TRBJ2-3; d_call: .; v_call: TRBV7-9; cdr3_aa: CASSLLPTRSADTQYF; cdr3_nt: TGTGCCAGCAGCTTATTACCCACGAGGTCAGCAGATACGCAGTATTTT
clone_size: .; cdr3_length: 14; j_call: TRBJ1-3; d_call: .; v_call: TRBV18; cdr3_aa: CASSPNLLGNTIYF; cdr3_nt: TGTGCCAGCTCACCAAATCTTCTCGGAAACACCATATATTTT
clone_size: .; cdr3_length: 13; j_call: TRBJ2-3; d_call: .; v_call: TRBV30; cdr3_aa: CASTQGSTDTQYF; cdr3_nt: TGTGCCTCAACCCAGGGGAGCACAGATACGCAGTATTTT
clone_size: .; cdr3_length: 14; j_call: TRBJ2-7; d_call: TRBD1; v_call: TRBV7-9; cdr3_aa: CASSPDRAPYEQYF; cdr3_nt: TGTGCCAGCAGTCCGGACAGGGCGCCCTACGAGCAGTACTTC
clone_size: .; cdr3_length: 16; j_call: TRBJ2-6; d_call: .; v_call: TRBV7-9; cdr3_aa: CASSRKGMAGANVLTF; cdr3_nt: TGTGCCAGCAGCCGAAAGGGGATGGCTGGGGCCAACGTCCTGACTTTC
clone_size: many; cdr3_length: 14; j_call: TRBJ2-1; d_call: .; v_call: TRBV6-1; cdr3_aa: CASSRPDAYNEQFF; cdr3_nt: TGTGCCAGCAGTCGACCAGACGCATACAATGAGCAGTTCTTC
clone_size: many; cdr3_length: 14; j_call: TRBJ2-1; d_call: TRBD1; v_call: TRBV4-1; cdr3_aa: CASSPRTGGNEQFF; cdr3_nt: TGCGCCAGCAGCCCTAGGACAGGGGGCAATGAGCAGTTCTTC
clone_size: few; cdr3_length: 13; j_call: TRBJ2-1; d_call: TRBD2; v_call: TRBV7-9; cdr3_aa: CASSLRTSGEQFF; cdr3_nt: TGTGCCAGCAGCTTACGGACTAGCGGGGAGCAGTTCTTC
clone_size: many; cdr3_length: 13; j_call: TRBJ2-7; d_call: .; v_call: TRBV15; cdr3_aa: CATSRDPHAEQYF; cdr3_nt: TGTGCCACCAGCAGAGATCCGCACGCCGAGCAGTACTTC
clone_size: many; cdr3_length: 14; j_call: TRBJ1-1; d_call: .; v_call: TRBV7-9; cdr3_aa: CASSLRQMNTEAFF; cdr3_nt: TGTGCCAGCAGCTTAAGGCAGATGAACACTGAAGCTTTCTTT
clone_size: few; cdr3_length: 16; j_call: TRBJ2-1; d_call: .; v_call: TRBV7-2; cdr3_aa: CASSHRLGGIYNEQFF; cdr3_nt: TGTGCCAGCAGCCATAGACTAGGGGGGATTTACAATGAGCAGTTCTTC
clone_size: .; cdr3_length: 11; j_call: TRBJ2-1; d_call: .; v_call: TRBV19; cdr3_aa: CASSSLNEQFF; cdr3_nt: TGTGCCAGTAGTTCTCTGAATGAGCAGTTCTTC
clone_size: .; cdr3_length: 12; j_call: TRBJ2-1; d_call: .; v_call: TRBV7-8; cdr3_aa: CASRGRNNEQFF; cdr3_nt: TGTGCCAGCAGGGGGCGTAACAATGAGCAGTTCTTC
clone_size: .; cdr3_length: 13; j_call: TRBJ1-2; d_call: .; v_call: TRBV7-8; cdr3_aa: CASRLPPGRGYTF; cdr3_nt: TGTGCCAGCAGATTACCCCCAGGGCGAGGCTACACCTTC
clone_size: many; cdr3_length: 14; j_call: TRBJ2-3; d_call: TRBD2; v_call: TRBV27; cdr3_aa: CASSKAGTTDTQYF; cdr3_nt: TGTGCCAGCAGTAAAGCGGGAACCACAGATACGCAGTATTTT
clone_size: few; cdr3_length: 13; j_call: TRBJ2-7; d_call: .; v_call: TRBV14; cdr3_aa: CASSRNRGGEQYF; cdr3_nt: TGTGCCAGCAGCCGGAACAGGGGGGGCGAGCAGTACTTC
clone_size: few; cdr3_length: 14; j_call: TRBJ2-5; d_call: TRBD1; v_call: TRBV19; cdr3_aa: CASRIDRGQETQYF; cdr3_nt: TGTGCCAGTAGGATCGACAGGGGCCAAGAGACCCAGTACTTC